Detailed here is one T cell receptor (beta chain). This entry belongs to a study of radiation and T cells in renal cell carcinoma. As for time point: blood 2 weeks post-SBRT. Described treatment: 15 Gy SBRT to primary tumor, nephrectomy 4 weeks later. After SBRT, blood was collected at 2 and 4 weeks, plus baseline. This renal cell carcinoma was of the clear cell type. V was pared by 0 bases and J by 14 bases, with 6 bases of the junction left unmatched. The CDR3 is made up of 12 amino acids. Germline V gene data show CDR1 as SGDLS and CDR2 as YYNGEE. The data were produced by immunoSEQ multiplex PCR, yet TCRdb's version contains in-frame clones alone and is incomplete. The data show tens of thousands of clones, with just over 85% seen just once and 20% to 25% held by the top ten.

The specimen comprised blood, sampled from a patient whose treatment included radiotherapy and nephrectomy. This chain uses TRBV9 with TRBJ2-3, with 7 bases aligning to TRBD1. This sequence was found in a woman aged 50 to 60 with renal cell carcinoma. DNA of the CDR3: TGTGCCAGCAGCGTAGAAACAGGGGTTGTGTATTTT. It translates to CASSVETGVVYF.